The rows below give T cell receptor beta chains drawn from one sample of a study of identical twins. TCRdb re-analysed the 5' RACE reads in MiXCR, keeping a single row per CDR3 protein. The data hold hundreds of thousands of distinct CDR3 sequences, with 21% observed a single time. The same sample was also studied in work on T cells expressing NK-cell markers.

Sequencing input: PBMCs. The receptors were sampled from a woman between 18 and 30 years old in good health. Each CDR3 is given with its conserved first and last residue. A D gene is named only where the DNA matches it firmly. The size of a clone is reported for some rows only, either as once, few or many, or as a class for expanded clones.

V,size,J,D,DNA,CDR3
TRBV4-1,few,TRBJ2-1,TRBD1,TGCGCCAGCAGCGGACAGGTCTCCTACAATGAGCAGTTCTTC,CASSGQVSYNEQFF
TRBV20-1,-,TRBJ2-3,-,TGCAGTGCTAGTGGTCAGACTAGCACAGATACGCAGTATTTT,CSASGQTSTDTQYF
TRBV20-1,few,TRBJ2-1,-,TGCAGTGCTGGCCCCACAGCGAATGAGCAGTTCTTC,CSAGPTANEQFF
TRBV7-9,-,TRBJ2-3,TRBD2,TGTGCCAGCCGGGGGGGCACAGATACGCAGTATTTT,CASRGGTDTQYF
TRBV29-1,few,TRBJ1-6,-,TGCAGCGCGGGGGAGACCACCTCTTCACCCCTCCACTTT,CSAGETTSSPLHF
TRBV11-3,-,TRBJ1-1,-,TGTGCCAGCAGCTCCCGAGTGTGGACTGAAGCTTTCTTT,CASSSRVWTEAFF
TRBV3-1,once,TRBJ2-7,TRBD1,TGTGCCAGCAGCCAATCCCAGGGGGAAAGCGAGCAGTACTTC,CASSQSQGESEQYF
TRBV18,few,TRBJ2-1,TRBD2,TGTGCCAGCTCACCCTTTTTGATGTTGGCTAGCGGGAGAGATTTGAATGAGCAGTTCTTC,CASSPFLMLASGRDLNEQFF
TRBV15,many,TRBJ2-7,TRBD2,TGTGCCACCGGGAGGGGATCCTACGAGCAGTACTTC,CATGRGSYEQYF
TRBV6-5,few,TRBJ2-3,TRBD1,TGTGCCAGCAGTTACTCGAGCCAGGGGGCGCGAGATACGCAGTATTTT,CASSYSSQGARDTQYF
TRBV20-1,-,TRBJ2-4,-,TGCAGTGAGCTGAGTGGGTCAGCCAAAAACATTCAGTACTTC,CSELSGSAKNIQYF
TRBV29-1,few,TRBJ1-1,-,TGCAGCGTTGAAACGCGACGGGGCGCTGAAGCTTTCTTT,CSVETRRGAEAFF
TRBV12-5,few,TRBJ1-5,-,TGTGCTAGTGGCACGACAGGCGGACTCCAGCATTTT,CASGTTGGLQHF
TRBV12-3/TRBV12-4,-,TRBJ1-1,-,TGTGCCAGCAGTTACAGGGCGGATGAAGCTTTCTTT,CASSYRADEAFF
TRBV7-8,many,TRBJ2-1,-,TGTGCCAGCAGCTTAGCAGGGGTAGTTCGCTACAATGAGCAGTTCTTC,CASSLAGVVRYNEQFF
TRBV20-1,-,TRBJ2-1,-,TGCAGTGCTAGTCCGGGTCCGGGAGTTGGTAATGAGCAGTTCTTC,CSASPGPGVGNEQFF
TRBV12-3/TRBV12-4,many,TRBJ1-1,-,TGTGCCAGCACCCCGTGGGACGGCAACACTGAAGCTTTCTTT,CASTPWDGNTEAFF